The source of this T cell receptor beta chain is a study of shared clonotypes between healthy human individuals. Germline CDR1 SEHNR, CDR2 FQNEAQ (reference sequence). This CDR3 is built from 19 residues. Unmatched junction bases numbered 9, after V lost 1 base and J lost 1 base. The sequenced material, unsorted PBMC DNA, was run on ten immunoSEQ deep assay plates. Profiled with immunoSEQ multiplex PCR; TCRdb holds only in-frame clones, not every one. The sample yields about 490,000 clones, approximately 78% seen once. The chain carries TRBV7-9 and TRBJ2-1; the match to TRBD2 covers 11 bases. Sequencing was carried out using PBMCs. The sequence came from a woman aged 40-49 years in good health. Some clones in this sample may be carry-over from other donors' samples. The CDR3 reads CASSLGGLAGGISYNEQFF. The CDR3 nucleotides read TGTGCCAGCAGCTTAGGAGGGCTAGCGGGAGGCATTTCCTACAATGAGCAGTTCTTC.